The rows below give T cell receptor beta chains drawn from one sample of a study of blood T cell repertoires in COVID-19. The table came from immunoSEQ multiplex PCR; TCRdb's copy has only in-frame clones and leaves some out. This sample has roughly 400,000 clones, with approximately 87% found just once. The material sequenced was PBMCs or T cells enriched from blood (not recorded which). All receptors come from a woman aged 45 to 65 who had recovered from COVID-19. Both conserved end residues are part of each CDR3. A D gene is named only where the DNA matches it firmly. A clone size is listed for some rows: how often the clone was seen (once, few, many), or a class if it is expanded.

cdr3_nt	cdr3_aa	clone_size	j_call	d_call	v_call
TGTGCCAGCAGATATCAGGGGTATAGCAATCAGCCCCAGCATTTT	CASRYQGYSNQPQHF	-	TRBJ1-5	-	TRBV27
TGCAGTGCTAGAGGGGCCGCAGCCATATATTTT	CSARGAAAIYF	-	TRBJ1-3	-	TRBV20-1
TGTGCCAGCAGCAAAGATAAAGGGAGGGACACCTTC	CASSKDKGRDTF	-	TRBJ1-2	-	TRBV21-1
TGTGCCAGCAGCTTAGACCCGGGACAGGGGATGGAGACCCAGTACTTC	CASSLDPGQGMETQYF	-	TRBJ2-5	TRBD1	TRBV7-2
TGTGCCAGCAGTCTTCGGGACACCTATTCACCCCTCCACTTT	CASSLRDTYSPLHF	once	TRBJ1-6	-	TRBV27
TGCGCCAGCAGCCCCCAGGGCCCGCTCCCAGAAAAACTGTTTTTT	CASSPQGPLPEKLFF	-	TRBJ1-4	-	TRBV4-1
TGTGCCAGCAGTGATGCCCGGGACAGGGGGAACTATGGCTACACCTTC	CASSDARDRGNYGYTF	-	TRBJ1-2	TRBD1	TRBV6-1
TGCGCCAGCAGCTTCCAGGGGAGCGGCACTGAAGCTTTCTTT	CASSFQGSGTEAFF	-	TRBJ1-1	-	TRBV5-1
TGTGCCAGCAGCGCCACGAGGGAGTCTGAAGCTTTCTTT	CASSATRESEAFF	-	TRBJ1-1	-	TRBV7-2
TGTGCCAGCAGCCCAGTGAACACTGAAGCTTTCTTT	CASSPVNTEAFF	once	TRBJ1-1	-	TRBV12-3/TRBV12-4